The 16 T cell receptor beta chains reported below all come from one sample, sequenced in a study of cytomegalovirus exposure and HLA in healthy donors (TCRdb year 2017). Library construction relied on the immunoSEQ multiplex PCR assay. The multiplex PCR relied on a mix of 60 forward primers for TCR Vbeta segments and 13 reverse primers for TCR Jbeta segments. As stored in TCRdb, this immuneACCESS dataset retains in-frame rearrangements with V and J assigned. A fraction of the clones does not appear; measured against another copy, unresolved V genes explain less than half of the discrepancy, and the remainder lacks a known reason. For this sample there are about 200,000 clones; approximately 78% appear just once. 2.5% to 3% of the sample goes to the ten largest clones. The specimen was PBMCs. These receptors originate from a woman in her thirties or forties in good health and CMV-seronegative.

The rearrangement links TRBV4-1 to TRBJ2-7; D is ambiguous. The CDR3 is 15 residues long. With 2 bases removed from V and 0 bases from J, the gap between germline ends came to 11 bases. Looked up from germline, CDR1 is MGHRA and CDR2 is YSYEKL. The chain's CDR3 is CASSQFPGASYEQYF. The CDR3 DNA sequence: TGCGCCAGCAGCCAATTCCCGGGTGCCTCCTACGAGCAGTACTTC.

This rearrangement joins TRBV7-6 to TRBJ2-1; weak D call: TRBD2 (6 bases). The CDR3 has 13 residues. Trimming took 3 bases from V and 4 from J, leaving 7 bases between them. Germline V gene sequence: CDR1 SGHVS, CDR2 FNYEAQ. CDR3 coding DNA: TGTGCCAGCAGCTTGACTAGTTACAATGAGCAGTTCTTC. It codes for CASSLTSYNEQFF.

The rearrangement joins TRBV6-6 to TRBJ1-4, with 7 bases fitting TRBD1. This CDR3 spans 14 amino acids. CDR1 and CDR2 (germline): MNHNY, SVGAGI (reference sequence). V shed 2 bases, J shed 12 bases, and the junction held 9 bases outside the gene matches. In DNA, the CDR3 is TGTGCCAGCAGTTACCTACTTACAGGGGTAGAACTGTTTTTT. Its protein is CASSYLLTGVELFF.

The rearrangement uses TRBV6-1 and TRBJ2-3; weak D call: TRBD2 (6 bases). The germline gives CDR1 MNHNS, CDR2 SASEGT. V lost 6 bases and J lost 0, with 13 bases in between. The length of the CDR3 is 15 residues. CDR3 in amino acids: CASSDAGSSTDTQYF. CDR3 DNA sequence: TGTGCCAGCAGCGACGCGGGATCCAGCACAGATACGCAGTATTTT.

This chain connects TRBV7-6 to TRBJ1-3; D is unresolved. The V and J ends lost 1 base and 3 bases respectively, with 7 bases between them. The CDR3 runs to 14 residues. In germline, CDR1 is SGHVS, CDR2 FNYEAQ. CDR3 sequence (DNA): TGTGCCAGCAGCTTAGGTTCCATTGGAAACACCATATATTTT. It translates to CASSLGSIGNTIYF.

This rearrangement joins TRBV5-6 to TRBJ2-5, with 14 bases fitting TRBD2. The J call could be wrong; TRBJ2-7 is a better fit for the DNA end. The germline V gene encodes CDR1 SGHDT and CDR2 YYEEEE. This CDR3 is 16 amino acids long. CDR3 in DNA: TGTGCCAGCAGCCCTAGGACTAGCGGGAGGATTTACGAGCAGTACTTC. Its protein product is CASSPRTSGRIYEQYF.

The V call is TRBV12-5, the J call TRBJ2-5; TRBD2 agrees at 7 bases. V shed 0 bases, J shed 0 bases, and the junction held 10 bases outside the gene matches. Per germline, CDR1 LGHNT and CDR2 FRNRAP. The CDR3 sequence is 18 residues long. The CDR3 here is CASGLVLGGLADQETQYF. The DNA of the CDR3 is TGTGCTAGTGGTTTGGTACTGGGAGGGCTAGCGGACCAAGAGACCCAGTACTTC.

This clone was detected once. Within the sample, other DNA sequences also encode this same CDR3. V gene TRBV23-1 combines with J gene TRBJ1-1, with 9 bases identical to TRBD1. Being an ORF, TRBV23-1 has a function that is uncertain. With 0 bases clipped from V and 5 bases from J, the junction kept 16 bases outside the gene matches. The CDR3 is 19 residues long. The DNA for the CDR3 is TGCGCCAGCAGTCAATCCGGACAGGGGTGGTTCGGTCATCGGACTGAAGCTTTCTTT. Its protein product is CASSQSGQGWFGHRTEAFF.

Here the CDR3 DNA reads TGTGCCAGCAGGCCTGGCGGGAGAGGCAATGAGCAGTTCTTC. Translated, it gives CASRPGGRGNEQFF. V gene TRBV13 combines with J gene TRBJ2-1; the match to TRBD2 covers 7 bases. The CDR3 totals 14 residues. Trimming removed 6 bases from V and 6 bases from J; junction bases left unmatched: 8. The germline V gene encodes CDR1 PRHDT and CDR2 FYEKMQ (reference sequence).

The J gene is TRBJ1-2, the V gene TRBV5-4, with D possibly TRBD1 on 5 matching bases. Per germline, CDR1 SGHNT and CDR2 YYREEE (reference sequence). CDR3 length equals 16 residues. With 0 bases removed from V and 2 bases from J, the gap between germline ends came to 14 bases. CDR3 in amino acids: CASSLVGEGLNYGYTF. CDR3 sequence (DNA): TGTGCCAGCAGCTTGGTAGGGGAGGGGCTCAACTATGGCTACACCTTC.

The CDR3 reads CAVGQGSQPQHF. DNA of the CDR3: TGTGCGGTAGGGCAGGGGAGTCAGCCCCAGCATTTT. The chain carries TRBV28 and TRBJ1-5; possible D gene TRBD1, 6 bases. The CDR3 sequence is 12 residues long. In germline, CDR1 is MDHEN, CDR2 SYDVKM.

The chain couples TRBV30 to TRBJ2-7; 9 nucleotides line up with TRBD2. CDR3 length: 16 residues. The trim removed 3 bases at V and 6 bases at J, leaving 15 bases unmatched. CDR1 is GTSNPN, CDR2 SVGIG, per germline (reference sequence). As DNA, the CDR3 is TGTGCCTGGAGAGTCGGGGGCGGGAGGGCCAAGGGCGAGCAGTACTTC. Translated, it gives CAWRVGGGRAKGEQYF.

The gene calls are TRBV7-9 and TRBJ1-1, with D possibly being TRBD1 (5 bases). CDR3 length: 14 residues. Germline V gene data show CDR1 as SEHNR and CDR2 as FQNEAQ (reference sequence). With 1 base removed from V and 5 bases from J, the gap between germline ends came to 11 bases. The DNA of the CDR3 is TGTGCCAGCAGCTTAGTGGGGCTTGGAACTGAAGCTTTCTTT. Translated: CASSLVGLGTEAFF.

Note on this clone: The germline gene is not matched at one end of the junction; a read error may be the cause. The chain combines TRBV7-3 with TRBJ1-2; 12 nucleotides align to TRBD1. Germline assignment: CDR1 SGHTA and CDR2 FQGTGA. The length of the CDR3 is 16 residues. The CDR3 here is CASSPSGTGGNYGYIF. CDR3 in DNA: TGTGCCAGCAGCCCCTCCGGGACAGGGGGCAACTATGGCTACATCTTC.

The rearrangement links TRBV5-5 to TRBJ1-2; a possible D gene is TRBD1 (5 bases). Trimming took 0 bases from V and 7 from J, leaving 13 bases between them. The CDR3 sequence is 14 residues long. In germline, CDR1 is SGHKS, CDR2 YYEKEE (reference sequence). The CDR3 DNA follows: TGTGCCAGCAGCTTGGCCTCAGGGCACGCTGGCTACACCTTC. Residues: CASSLASGHAGYTF.

The count of this clone is one. V gene TRBV6-5 combines with J gene TRBJ2-7; a possible D gene is TRBD1 (5 bases). V was shortened by 0 bases and J by 0 bases, with 6 bases between the two germline ends. The germline V gene encodes CDR1 MNHEY and CDR2 SVGAGI. The CDR3 extends over 14 amino acids. The CDR3 nucleotides are TGTGCCAGCAGTTACTCGACAGCCTCCTACGAGCAGTACTTC. Translated: CASSYSTASYEQYF.